These 17 T cell receptor beta chains were all obtained from the same sample, sequenced in a study of T-cell reconstitution after alpha-beta-depleted transplantation in children. Using unique molecular identifiers, the investigators prepared the TCRbeta library. TCRdb independently ran MiXCR on the PCR reads; one entry per CDR3 protein. There are about 420,000 distinct CDR3 sequences in the sample; approximately 11% occur only once, and roughly 6% lies in the top ten. The sample was PBMCs from the stem cell graft donor, taken from the stem cell graft. The receptors come from a human donor who donated a stem cell graft to a child with acute myeloid leukemia.

This clonotype was detected ten times or more. The chain joins TRBV27 to TRBJ2-7, with D perhaps being TRBD1 or TRBD2 (5 bases each). Germline V CDR1 and CDR2: MNHEY, SMNVEV (reference sequence). There are 14 residues in the CDR3. V was pared by 3 bases and J by 4 bases, with 13 bases between. CDR3 DNA sequence: TGTGCCAGCAGTTTCCTCGGGGCTAGATACGAGCAGTACTTC. This translates into CASSFLGARYEQYF.

This clonotype was detected many times. The chain is built from TRBV20-1 and TRBJ1-2; D possibly corresponds to TRBD1 (6 bases). From germline, CDR1 is DFQATT and CDR2 SNEGSKA (reference sequence). Trimming took 3 bases from V and 2 from J, leaving 10 bases between them. The CDR3 totals 13 residues. In DNA form, the CDR3 reads TGCAGTGCTAGTACAGGGCCGAACTATGGCTACACCTTC. The encoded protein is CSASTGPNYGYTF.

Only a few counts were recorded for this clonotype. The chain has TRBV6-5 and TRBJ2-1; 10 bases fit TRBD1. J was trimmed by 5 bases and V by 2 bases; bases with no gene match: 6. Looked up from germline, CDR1 is MNHEY and CDR2 is SVGAGI. This CDR3 comprises 16 residues. The CDR3 DNA follows: TGTGCCAGCAGTTACACCGCCGGGACAGGGGACAATGAGCAGTTCTTC. Its protein product is CASSYTAGTGDNEQFF.

This clonotype was seen a handful of times. The CDR3 reads CASSSGRDWSQPQHF. The CDR3 DNA sequence: TGTGCCAGCTCATCAGGACGGGACTGGAGTCAGCCCCAGCATTTT. The rearrangement joins TRBV18 to TRBJ1-5, with D tentatively TRBD1 (5 bases). Trimming shortened V by 5 bases and J by 6 bases, and 17 bases separated the two germline ends. The CDR3 loop spans 15 amino acids. Germline loops: CDR1 KGHSH, CDR2 LQKENI.

The chain recombines TRBV7-3 with TRBJ2-5; D not resolved. Germline CDR1 SGHTA, CDR2 FQGTGA. The CDR3 contains 13 residues. Deletions cut 5 bases from V and 5 bases from J, with 12 bases between. The chain's CDR3 is CASSLSSVETQYF. CDR3 nucleotides: TGTGCCAGCAGCCTATCTTCGGTCGAGACCCAGTACTTC.

This clonotype has a count of ten or more. This chain connects TRBV27 to TRBJ2-1; 9 bases fit TRBD2. There are 14 residues in the CDR3. J lost 3 bases, V lost 6 bases, and 3 bases had no gene match. Per germline, CDR1 MNHEY and CDR2 SMNVEV (reference sequence). DNA of the CDR3: TGTGCCAGCAGCCGCGGGGGGGTCTACAATGAGCAGTTCTTC. Encoded protein: CASSRGGVYNEQFF.

The V gene is TRBV7-2, the J gene TRBJ2-1; TRBD1 agrees at 7 bases. The V gene's germline CDR1 is SGHTA and CDR2 FQGNSA. The CDR3 is made up of 15 amino acids. Trimming took 4 bases from V and 9 from J; bases not matched to a gene: 12. CDR3 in DNA: TGTGCCAGCAGCTCCCTCGGTACAGGGGCGGTTGAGCAGTTCTTC. Protein product: CASSSLGTGAVEQFF.

The chain's CDR3 is CATSRVGGGHSEQFF. CDR3 in DNA: TGTGCCACCAGCAGAGTGGGGGGGGGGCATAGTGAGCAGTTCTTC. The gene calls are TRBV15 and TRBJ2-1; a weak D match, TRBD2 (7 bases). The CDR3 extends over 15 amino acids. Deletions cut 1 base from V and 9 bases from J, with 16 bases between. CDR1 is LNHNV, CDR2 YYDKDF, per germline (reference sequence).

This clonotype was picked up a small number of times. The chain combines TRBV20-1 with TRBJ1-1; a possible D gene is TRBD1 (6 bases). Germline V gene data show CDR1 as DFQATT and CDR2 as SNEGSKA (reference sequence). V was shortened by 3 bases and J by 6 bases, with 14 bases between the two germline ends. The CDR3 covers 13 residues. CDR3 loop: CSASHRDIPEAFF. The CDR3 coding sequence is TGCAGTGCTAGTCACAGGGATATCCCTGAAGCTTTCTTT.

This chain links TRBV4-3 with TRBJ2-7; D is uncertain. Germline lookup yields CDR1 LGHNA and CDR2 YSLEER. The germline V and J ends were trimmed by 0 bases and 3 bases, with 9 bases remaining between them. CDR3 length equals 14 residues. Written as DNA, the CDR3 is TGCGCCAGCAGCCAAGATTGGGGAAGCTACGAGCAGTACTTC. Translation: CASSQDWGSYEQYF.

V is TRBV6-5 and J is TRBJ1-4; D is unclear. Per the germline V gene, CDR1 is MNHEY and CDR2 is SVGAGI. This CDR3 is 15 amino acids long. The V and J ends lost 2 bases and 7 bases respectively, with 14 bases between them. CDR3 in DNA: TGTGCCAGCAGTTACGGATGGGGTTCTCGTGAAAAACTGTTTTTT. This sequence encodes CASSYGWGSREKLFF.

The chain uses TRBV11-2 and TRBJ2-3; 9 nucleotides agree with TRBD1. The V segment lost 0 bases and the J segment 5 bases; nucleotides outside the gene matches: 15. Per the germline V gene, CDR1 is SGHAT and CDR2 is FQNNGV. The CDR3 is 19 residues long. In DNA, the CDR3 is TGTGCCAGCAGCTTAGATCCGTTCCGTGGGACAGGGTTGGGAGATACGCAGTATTTT. Translated, it gives CASSLDPFRGTGLGDTQYF.

This clonotype was counted between two and nine times. The V gene is TRBV4-3, the J gene TRBJ2-1, with TRBD2 matching 10 bases. The germline gives CDR1 LGHNA, CDR2 YSLEER. The CDR3 covers 15 residues. V shed 3 bases and J 9 bases; nucleotides not matched to a gene: 8. The CDR3, as DNA: TGCGCCAGCAGCCACGTAATAGCGGGAGGCGGTGAGCAGTTCTTC. This codes for CASSHVIAGGGEQFF.

The genes are TRBV2 and TRBJ2-5; D is perhaps TRBD1 or TRBD2 (5 bases each). Trimming shortened V by 6 bases and J by 4 bases, and 12 bases separated the two germline ends. The germline V gene encodes CDR1 SNHLY and CDR2 FYNNEI. This CDR3 has 13 residues. The CDR3 sequence is CASRGEDGETQYF. The CDR3 region has the DNA TGTGCCAGCAGGGGGGAAGATGGAGAGACCCAGTACTTC.

Many counts were recorded for this clonotype. V gene TRBV7-9 combines with J gene TRBJ1-5; D may be TRBD1 (5 bases). Deletions cut 4 bases from V and 0 bases from J, with 7 bases between. Germline CDR1 reads SEHNR; CDR2 reads FQNEAQ (reference sequence). The CDR3 is made up of 14 amino acids. CDR3 bases: TGTGCCAGCAGCTGGGGCGGTAGCAATCAGCCCCAGCATTTT. Translated, it gives CASSWGGSNQPQHF.

This clonotype was seen many times. V is TRBV5-1 and J is TRBJ2-3; D is uncertain. Germline V CDR1 and CDR2: SGHRS, YFSETQ. The CDR3 loop spans 14 amino acids. Trimming took 0 bases from V and 2 from J, leaving 7 bases between them. CDR3 loop: CASSLVVFTDTQYF. The CDR3 DNA reads TGCGCCAGCAGCTTGGTGGTTTTCACAGATACGCAGTATTTT.

This clonotype has at least ten counts. The CDR3 spells CSVVLHGRQSTEAFF. The CDR3 DNA follows: TGCAGCGTTGTTCTGCACGGCAGGCAAAGCACTGAAGCTTTCTTT. The gene calls are TRBV29-1 and TRBJ1-1; D gene uncertain. In germline, CDR1 is SQVTM, CDR2 ANQGSEA. This CDR3 has 15 residues. The ends were cut back, 4 bases at V and 4 bases at J, with 19 bases in the middle.